This TCR beta chain was found in a study of identical twins (dated by TCRdb to the mid-2010s). Study-level background: The study deep-sequenced TCR alpha and beta repertoires from monozygotic twins, unrelated adults of various ages and cord blood to test whether fetal clonotypes persist. Replicate twin experiments were performed at different times using different library preparation protocols to rule out contamination.

What the work shows at the level of the full study, not this receptor alone: Invariant T cells such as MAIT and iNKT could partly confound zero-insertion analyses, although diverse VJ usage argued against such confounding for most clonotypes. In monozygotic twins, out-of-frame TCR alpha sharing was systematically underestimated by recombination models, although the models agreed with sharing between unrelated individuals. Excess twin sharing in beta out-of-frame sequences was weaker because fewer shared sequences lowered the signal-to-noise ratio. Fewer insertions were carried by abundant cord blood beta clonotypes; a weaker similar trend was observed in young adult naive repertoires, while no such trend was observed in memory repertoires. Because the same donors could not be followed over many years, the conclusions relied on cross-sectional statistical analysis. Compared with coincidental sharing between unrelated individuals, out-of-frame TCR alpha sequences shared between twins showed an excess of sequences with low generation probability.

The library was built by means of 5' RACE. Reads for this sample came from an Illumina HiSeq 2000. A universal primer binding site was added through template switching, and the final cDNA carried a unique molecular identifier so that TCR cDNA molecules could be counted accurately. First-strand cDNA for TCR alpha and beta chains was synthesized from specific primers in the conserved constant-segment region. Each cDNA library was double barcoded, with a SMART-Mk sample barcode plus Illumina barcodes, to control for contamination. TruSeq adapter sequences and Illumina sample barcodes were added in two successive PCR steps. The Illumina HiSeq platform was used with custom primers to sequence TCR alpha and beta cDNA libraries. The study's processing was this. MiGEC processed the raw reads to extract unique molecular identifiers, while MiXCR was used to determine the CDR3 positions. For each individual, recombination models were inferred using an EM algorithm with the repgenHMM and IGoR tools. Shared clonotypes were analyzed with the tcR package in R, and sharing was normalized by the product of cloneset sizes. Out-of-frame nonproductive sequences were analyzed to study raw recombination free of thymic and clonal selection effects. In TCRdb, the public reads were trimmed at Q25 with fastp and aligned with MiXCR, with productive beta chains retained. Here each entry gathers all rows of one CDR3 protein and keeps the most common genes and DNA. The V and J calls, along with clone size, are taken from TCRdb and not from the paper's own processing. Here the sample has 600,000 to 850,000 distinct CDR3 sequences; approximately 18% occur a single time. About an eighth of the sample rests with the top ten.

As concerns this clonotype: Its recognized antigen is unknown. Base qualities are not recorded, but no much larger clone differs from it by a single base.

Taken from the germline V gene (reference sequence), the CDR1 and CDR2 loops are SEHNR and FQNEAQ. V loses 4 bases of germline sequence and J loses 2 bases, and the interval between the two ends is 20 bases. From cysteine to phenylalanine, the CDR3 is 17 amino acids long. The read is trimmed to its CDR3 DNA, 51 bases read in frame from base 1. Only healthy Caucasian donors were included. The twin cohort comprised three pairs of female monozygotic twins, all aged about 18 to 29 years. RNA for TCR libraries was isolated from peripheral blood mononuclear cells. The same data also went into a second study, on T cells expressing NK-cell markers. The second study's authors report: About 8 donors provided sorted CD3+CD56+NKG2C+, CD3+CD56+NKG2C- and CD3+CD56-NKG2C+ T-cell subsets, whose TCR beta-chain repertoires were profiled. Of the eight sequenced donors, seven were found to be HCMV-seropositive and one was found to be HCMV-seronegative. To restrict sorting to alphabetaTCR-expressing T cells, an anti-gammadeltaTCR antibody was added in several experiments. In a handful of donors, the dominant CD3+CD56+NKG2C+ clonotypes ranked among the top 10 CD8+ clonotypes, making up roughly 1.0-7.5% of CD8+ T cells. Those dominant clonotypes were again the most abundant among CD3+CD56-NKG2C+ cells in a handful of donors, at about 28.3-65%. Whether the expanded NKG2C-expressing T cell clones were specific for HCMV antigens was left unclear. The study sequenced eight donors, all healthy volunteers chosen at random: three men and five women. To determine HCMV serostatus, a commercial ELISA kit was used to detect HCMV-specific IgG in serum. For about six donors, bulk peripheral blood T-cell repertoires were additionally sequenced from unsorted PBMC. MIGEC was used to demultiplex reads and group the reads by UMI, and MiTCR was used to assemble and quantify clonotypes. To remove erroneous sequences, TCR cDNA sequences were retained only when supported by two or more reads. The tcR package was used for downstream repertoire analysis, with clonotypes matched between fractions based on CDR3 nucleotide sequence plus V segment. VDJmatch was used to annotate antigen specificity against VDJdb, with one amino acid substitution in CDR3 allowed.

The sample consisted of PBMCs. The chain is assembled from TRBV7-9 and TRBJ1-2, with a weak D call of TRBD1 (5 bases match). This TCR derives from a woman aged 18-29 years in good health. The DNA is as follows: TGTGCCAGCAGCTCCAGCCCCGACAGAGAGGGGAACTATGGCTACACCTTC. Translated, this is CASSSSPDREGNYGYTF.